These 21 T cell receptor beta chains share one sample of origin, sequenced in a study of cytomegalovirus exposure and HLA in healthy donors. PCR was performed using 60 Vbeta and 13 Jbeta primers. Here immunoSEQ multiplex PCR was the method, and the copy in TCRdb shows in-frame clones only, minus some. The sample lists 150,000 to 200,000 clones, roughly 85% occurring once. Specimen: PBMCs. The receptors originated from a woman between 50 and 59 years old in good health and CMV-seronegative.

In this sample, this clone turned up once. The chain employs TRBV11-1 and TRBJ2-1; D is unclear. Trimming took 5 bases from V and 6 from J, leaving 8 bases between them. Germline CDR1 is SGHAT and CDR2 is FQDESV (reference sequence). The CDR3 totals 12 residues. The CDR3 sequence: CASSHRSNEQFF. The DNA for the CDR3 is TGTGCCAGCAGCCATAGGAGCAATGAGCAGTTCTTC.

The V and J genes are TRBV9 and TRBJ2-1, with 9 bases aligning to TRBD2. The CDR3 covers 15 residues. With V trimmed by 1 base and J by 2 bases, 1 base remained unmatched. From germline, CDR1 is SGDLS and CDR2 YYNGEE. As DNA, the CDR3 is TGTGCCAGCAGCGTATCTAGCGGGGCCTACAATGAGCAGTTCTTC. Translating it yields CASSVSSGAYNEQFF. Full variable domain (rest looked up from reference TRBV9 and TRBJ2-1): DSGVTQTPKHLITATGQRVTLRCSPRSGDLSVYWYQQSLDQGLQFLIQYYNGEERAKGNILERFSAQQFPDLHSELNLSSLELGDSALYFCASSVSSGAYNEQFFGPGTRLTVL.

The CDR3 region is CASSLDRTTGELFF. The CDR3 DNA sequence: TGTGCCAGTAGTCTCGACAGGACCACCGGGGAGCTGTTTTTT. This chain uses TRBV19 with TRBJ2-2, with D maybe TRBD1 (6 bases). Trimming left V 5 bases short and J 4 bases short, with 11 bases between. The length of the CDR3 is 14 residues. Germline loops: CDR1 LNHDA, CDR2 SQIVND (reference sequence).

This rearrangement joins TRBV19 to TRBJ1-1; no reliable D call. Trimming removed 7 bases from V and 0 bases from J, with 18 bases in between. The germline V gene has CDR1 LNHDA and CDR2 SQIVND (reference sequence). This CDR3 comprises 16 residues. The CDR3 coding sequence is TGTGCCAGTAAATCCCAGGTTGGCAGGATGAACACTGAAGCTTTCTTT. It is translated as CASKSQVGRMNTEAFF.

J is TRBJ2-2 and V is TRBV7-9, with D perhaps matching TRBD2 (5 bases). V lost 6 bases and J 0 bases, leaving 11 bases between the germline ends. Germline CDR1 SEHNR, CDR2 FQNEAQ (reference sequence). The CDR3 totals 15 residues. CDR3 protein: CASRRGSPNTGELFF. The CDR3 nucleotides read TGTGCCAGCAGAAGAGGGAGTCCGAACACCGGGGAGCTGTTTTTT.

The chain recombines TRBV18 with TRBJ2-5; unclear D gene. The CDR3 is 14 residues long. Trimming stripped 1 base from V and 0 bases from J, with 6 bases between. The germline CDR1 and CDR2 sequences are KGHSH and LQKENI. CDR3 sequence: CASSPQADQETQYF. CDR3 DNA: TGTGCCAGCTCACCACAGGCGGACCAAGAGACCCAGTACTTC.

The chain is built from TRBV6-6 and TRBJ2-3; 8 nucleotides line up with TRBD2. The germline CDR1 and CDR2 sequences are MNHNY and SVGAGI (reference sequence). The CDR3 is 14 amino acids. The V segment lost 6 bases and the J segment 3 bases; nucleotides outside the gene matches: 5. The CDR3 is CASRAGGGTDTQYF. DNA for the CDR3: TGTGCCAGCAGGGCGGGAGGAGGAACAGATACGCAGTATTTT.

The rearrangement links TRBV7-2 to TRBJ2-7; D is possibly TRBD1 (5 bases). The CDR3 consists of 15 residues. The germline V gene encodes CDR1 SGHTA and CDR2 FQGNSA. V was clipped by 6 bases and J by 4 bases, with 19 bases between them. The CDR3 here is CASSLNPSQGYEQYF. The CDR3 nucleotides are TGTGCCAGCAGTCTTAATCCCTCCCAGGGATACGAGCAGTACTTC.

Comments on this clone: One end of the junction does not line up with germline, which may come from a read error. V usage is TRBV6-5 and J usage is TRBJ2-3; TRBD2 matches 13 bases. From germline, CDR1 is MNHEY and CDR2 SVGAGI. The CDR3 is made up of 15 amino acids. This chain's CDR3 is CASSRTSGSRDTQYF. The CDR3 DNA follows: TGTGCCAGCAGTCGGACTAGCGGGAGCAGAGATACGCAGTATTTT.

The rearrangement links TRBV10-1 to TRBJ2-2; 9 nucleotides agree with TRBD1. Losses at the gene ends were 7 bases for V and 0 bases for J; bases not matched to a gene: 3. Germline V lookup: CDR1 WNHNN, CDR2 SYGVQD (reference sequence). The CDR3 length is 15 residues. CDR3 nucleotide sequence: TGCGCCAGCAACAGACAGGGGGCGAACACCGGGGAGCTGTTTTTT. The encoded protein is CASNRQGANTGELFF.

The V gene is TRBV7-3, the J gene TRBJ2-1; no clear D gene. Trimming left V 5 bases short and J 6 bases short, with 17 bases between. Germline V gene lookup returns CDR1 SGHTA and CDR2 FQGTGA. There are 15 residues in the CDR3. CDR3 amino acids: CASSPSPMVLNEQFF. The CDR3 nucleotides read TGTGCCAGCAGCCCAAGCCCCATGGTCCTCAATGAGCAGTTCTTC.

The chain employs TRBV5-1 and TRBJ2-7; 11 nucleotides agree with TRBD2. V lost 5 bases, J lost 4 bases, and 5 bases stayed unmatched. The CDR3 totals 14 residues. Germline V CDR1 and CDR2: SGHRS, YFSETQ. CDR3 sequence: CASSQTSGTYEQYF. CDR3 sequence (DNA): TGCGCCAGCAGTCAGACTAGCGGGACTTACGAGCAGTACTTC.

The V call is TRBV7-9, the J call TRBJ1-4, with D possibly TRBD1 on 5 matching bases. This CDR3 comprises 14 residues. In germline, CDR1 is SEHNR, CDR2 FQNEAQ (reference sequence). V shed 4 bases and J shed 8 bases, with 14 bases lying between them. The DNA for the CDR3 is TGTGCCAGCAGCTCGGGACTGTCAAGGGAAAAACTGTTTTTT. This translates into CASSSGLSREKLFF.

The V call is TRBV2, the J call TRBJ1-2; possibly TRBD1 for D (6 bases). CDR3 length equals 14 residues. Trimming took 7 bases from V and 8 from J, leaving 20 bases between them. CDR1 and CDR2 (germline): SNHLY, FYNNEI. DNA for the CDR3: TGTGCCAGCACCCCCGTCGGGGGGCTCAGCGGCTACACCTTC. As protein: CASTPVGGLSGYTF.

The rearrangement uses TRBV12-5 and TRBJ1-2; 9 bases match TRBD1. V trimming: 5 bases; J trimming: 2 bases; junction bases outside the gene matches: 6. The germline V gene encodes CDR1 LGHNT and CDR2 FRNRAP. The CDR3 has 15 residues. This CDR3 reads CASGTSGQGNYGYTF. Here the CDR3 DNA reads TGTGCTAGTGGTACCTCGGGACAGGGAAACTATGGCTACACCTTC.

The chain employs TRBV5-1 and TRBJ2-1, with 8 positions matching TRBD1. The J segment lost 7 bases and the V segment lost 1 base, leaving 10 bases of the junction unmatched. The CDR3 extends over 16 amino acids. Germline CDR1 SGHRS, CDR2 YFSETQ. Here the CDR3 reads CASSLRPQGAQNEQFF. CDR3 DNA: TGCGCCAGCAGCTTGCGACCCCAGGGGGCGCAGAATGAGCAGTTCTTC.

This clone was recorded only once. This rearrangement joins TRBV7-8 to TRBJ2-7; 11 bases fit TRBD2. The CDR3 loop spans 15 amino acids. CDR1 and CDR2 from the germline V gene are SGHVS and FQNEAQ. Trimming removed 4 bases from V and 3 bases from J; junction bases left unmatched: 5. CDR3 sequence reads: CASSSGTSGIYEQYF. As DNA, the CDR3 is TGTGCCAGCAGCTCAGGGACTAGCGGAATCTACGAGCAGTACTTC.

The V gene is TRBV28, the J gene TRBJ1-5; perhaps TRBD1 as D (5 bases). Trimming pared 2 bases from V and 0 bases from J, leaving 14 bases between. Germline V gene lookup returns CDR1 MDHEN and CDR2 SYDVKM. The length of the CDR3 is 17 residues. CDR3 protein: CASSLARRVYSNQPQHF. In DNA form, the CDR3 reads TGTGCCAGCAGTTTAGCCCGCAGGGTATATAGCAATCAGCCCCAGCATTTT.

There are a few counts of this clone. The junction departs from germline at one end; a sequencing error may be responsible. V and J are TRBV7-9 and TRBJ2-3; possibly TRBD1 for D (5 bases). CDR1 SEHNR and CDR2 FQNEAQ come from the germline V gene (reference sequence). This CDR3 comprises 15 residues. Here the CDR3 reads CSSSSPRVSTDTQYF. CDR3 sequence (DNA): TGTTCCAGCAGCTCTCCCAGGGTGAGCACAGATACGCAGTATTTT.

The rearrangement uses TRBV18 and TRBJ2-3, with TRBD2 matching 12 bases. V trimming: 3 bases; J trimming: 5 bases; junction bases outside the gene matches: 0. CDR3 size: 14 residues. Looked up from germline, CDR1 is KGHSH and CDR2 is LQKENI. The CDR3, as DNA: TGTGCCAGCTCACCGGGACTAGCGGGAGATACGCAGTATTTT. It is translated as CASSPGLAGDTQYF. Full variable domain (remainder filled in from reference TRBV18 and TRBJ2-3): NAGVMQNPRHLVRRRGQEARLRCSPMKGHSHVYWYRQLPEEGLKFMVYLQKENIIDESGMPKERFSAEFPKEGPSILRIQQVVRGDSAAYFCASSPGLAGDTQYFGPGTRLTVL.

This chain connects TRBV7-2 to TRBJ2-2; perhaps TRBD2 as D (6 bases). CDR3 length: 13 residues. With 9 bases removed from V and 2 bases from J, the gap between germline ends came to 10 bases. In germline, CDR1 is SGHTA, CDR2 FQGNSA. CDR3 sequence (DNA): TGTGCCAGTCGGCGGGGAAACACCGGGGAGCTGTTTTTT. It codes for CASRRGNTGELFF.